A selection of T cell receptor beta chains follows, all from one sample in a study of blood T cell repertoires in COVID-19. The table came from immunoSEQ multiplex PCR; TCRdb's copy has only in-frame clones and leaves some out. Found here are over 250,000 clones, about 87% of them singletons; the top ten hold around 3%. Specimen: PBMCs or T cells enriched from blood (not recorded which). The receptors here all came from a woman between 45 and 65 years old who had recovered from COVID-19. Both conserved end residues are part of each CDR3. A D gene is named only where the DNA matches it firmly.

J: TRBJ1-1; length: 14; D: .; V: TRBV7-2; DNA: TGTGCCAGCAGCTTAGCCCCCGCGGGCACTGAAGCTTTCTTT; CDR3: CASSLAPAGTEAFF
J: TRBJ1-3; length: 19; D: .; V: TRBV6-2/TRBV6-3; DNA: TGTGCCAGCAGTTACCGTCCGCGCTCAACAACTAGCTCTGGAAACACCATATATTTT; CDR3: CASSYRPRSTTSSGNTIYF
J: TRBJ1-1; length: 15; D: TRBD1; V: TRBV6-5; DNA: TGTGCCAGCGGCCCGGGACAGATTCGCGTCACTGAAGCTCTCTTT; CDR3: CASGPGQIRVTEALF
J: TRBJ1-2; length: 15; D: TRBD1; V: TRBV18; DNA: TGTGCCAGCTCACCATCCACAGGGGAAAACTATGGCTACACCTTC; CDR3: CASSPSTGENYGYTF
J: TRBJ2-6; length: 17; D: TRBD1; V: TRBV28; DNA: TGTGCCAGCAGTTTAAGGACAGGAGGCTCTGGGGCCAACGTCCTGACTTTC; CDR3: CASSLRTGGSGANVLTF
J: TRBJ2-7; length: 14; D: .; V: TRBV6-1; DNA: TGTGCCAGCAGTGTAGCCGACTTATCCTACGAGCAGTACTTC; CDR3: CASSVADLSYEQYF
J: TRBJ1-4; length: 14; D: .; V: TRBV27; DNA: TGTGCCAGCAGCCAGACAGCCACTAATGAAAAACTGTTTTTT; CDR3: CASSQTATNEKLFF
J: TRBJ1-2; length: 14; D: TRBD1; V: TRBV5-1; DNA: TGCGCCAGCAGGGCGGGACAGCAGTACTATGGCTACACCTTC; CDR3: CASRAGQQYYGYTF
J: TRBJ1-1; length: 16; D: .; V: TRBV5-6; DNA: TGTGCCAGCAGCTCATTGAGACAGAGGTCCAACACTGAAGCTTTCTTT; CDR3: CASSSLRQRSNTEAFF
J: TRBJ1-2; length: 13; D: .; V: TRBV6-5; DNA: TGTGCCAGCAACTTCAGGGAGGGCTATGGCTACACCTTC; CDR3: CASNFREGYGYTF